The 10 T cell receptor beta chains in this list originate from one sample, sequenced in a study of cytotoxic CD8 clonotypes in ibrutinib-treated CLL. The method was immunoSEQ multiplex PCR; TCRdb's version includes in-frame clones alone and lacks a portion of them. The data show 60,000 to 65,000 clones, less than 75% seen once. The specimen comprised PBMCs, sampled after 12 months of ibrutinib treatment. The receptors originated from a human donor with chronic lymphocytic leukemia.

The CDR3 loop is CSVMGQGVREQYF. CDR3 DNA: TGCAGCGTTATGGGGCAGGGTGTACGCGAGCAGTACTTC. This sequence joins TRBV29-1 and TRBJ2-7; possible D gene TRBD1, 5 bases. The V end was cut by 5 bases, the J end by 6 bases, with 17 bases between. CDR1 and CDR2 (germline): SQVTM, ANQGSEA. The CDR3 covers 13 residues.

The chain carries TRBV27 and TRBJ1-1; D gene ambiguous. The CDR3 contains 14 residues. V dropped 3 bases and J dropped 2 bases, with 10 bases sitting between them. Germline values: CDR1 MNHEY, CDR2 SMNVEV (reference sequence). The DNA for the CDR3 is TGTGCCAGCAGTTTCTATCCGGGTAACACTGAAGCTTTCTTT. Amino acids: CASSFYPGNTEAFF.

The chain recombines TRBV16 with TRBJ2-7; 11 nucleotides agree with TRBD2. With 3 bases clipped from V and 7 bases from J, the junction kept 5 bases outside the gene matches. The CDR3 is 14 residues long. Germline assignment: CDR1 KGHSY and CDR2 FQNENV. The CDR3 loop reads CASSHTSGRSEQYF. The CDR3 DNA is TGTGCCAGCAGCCACACTAGCGGGAGATCGGAGCAGTACTTC.

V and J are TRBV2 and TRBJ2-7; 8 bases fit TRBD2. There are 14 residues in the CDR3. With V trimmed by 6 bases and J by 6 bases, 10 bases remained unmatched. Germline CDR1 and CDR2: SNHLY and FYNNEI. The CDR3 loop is CASSVPGLGPEQYV. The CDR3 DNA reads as TGTGCCAGCAGCGTACCGGGACTAGGTCCCGAGCAGTACGTC.

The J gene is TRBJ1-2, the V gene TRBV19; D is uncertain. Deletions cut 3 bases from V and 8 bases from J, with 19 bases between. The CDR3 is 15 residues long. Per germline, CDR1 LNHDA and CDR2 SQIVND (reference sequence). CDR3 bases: TGTGCCAGTAGTATCCCTGGAGGCCCCGTAAGGGGCTACACCTTC. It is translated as CASSIPGGPVRGYTF.

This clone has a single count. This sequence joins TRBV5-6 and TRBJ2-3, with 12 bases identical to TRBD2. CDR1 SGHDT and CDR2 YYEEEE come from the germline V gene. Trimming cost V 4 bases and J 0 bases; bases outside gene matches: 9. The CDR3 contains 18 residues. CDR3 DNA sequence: TGTGCCAGCAGCAGTACTAGCGGGGGGTTACCTAGCACAGATACGCAGTATTTT. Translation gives CASSSTSGGLPSTDTQYF.

In DNA form, the CDR3 reads TGTGCCAGCAGTCAGTACCCGCGGCGCCAGGGGGAGTACTTC. Translation gives CASSQYPRRQGEYF. V gene TRBV6-5 combines with J gene TRBJ2-7, with 7 bases matching TRBD1. The ends lost 5 bases at V and 11 bases at J; junction bases unmatched: 15. The CDR3 has 14 amino acids. CDR1 is MNHEY and CDR2 is SVGAGI in the germline V gene.

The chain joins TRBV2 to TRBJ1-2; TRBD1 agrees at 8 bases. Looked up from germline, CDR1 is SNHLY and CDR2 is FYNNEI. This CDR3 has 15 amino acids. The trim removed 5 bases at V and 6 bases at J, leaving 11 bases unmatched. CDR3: CASSFDRGRGHGYTF. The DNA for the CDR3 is TGTGCCAGCAGTTTTGACAGGGGACGAGGGCATGGCTACACCTTC. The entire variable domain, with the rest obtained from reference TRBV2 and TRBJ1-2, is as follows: EPEVTQTPSHQVTQMGQEVILRCVPISNHLYFYWYRQILGQKVEFLVSFYNNEISEKSEIFDDQFSVERPDGSNFTLKIRSTKLEDSAMYFCASSFDRGRGHGYTFGSGTRLTVV.

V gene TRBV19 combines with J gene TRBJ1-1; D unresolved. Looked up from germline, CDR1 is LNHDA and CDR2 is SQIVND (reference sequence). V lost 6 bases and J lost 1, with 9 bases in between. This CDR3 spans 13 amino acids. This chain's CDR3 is CASSPRRNTEAFF. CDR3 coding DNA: TGTGCCAGTAGCCCTCGGAGGAACACTGAAGCTTTCTTT. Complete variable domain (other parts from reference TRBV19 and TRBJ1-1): DGGITQSPKYLFRKEGQNVTLSCEQNLNHDAMYWYRQDPGQGLRLIYYSQIVNDFQKGDIAEGYSVSREKKESFPLTVTSAQKNPTAFYLCASSPRRNTEAFFGQGTRLTVV.

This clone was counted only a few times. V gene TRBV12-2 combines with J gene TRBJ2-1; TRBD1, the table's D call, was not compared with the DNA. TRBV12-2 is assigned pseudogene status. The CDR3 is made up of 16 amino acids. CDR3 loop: CASRLSTLGAQDEQFF. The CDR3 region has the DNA TGTGCAAGTCGTTTATCCACCCTAGGGGCCCAGGATGAGCAGTTCTTC.